The 28 T cell receptor beta chains in this list originate from one sample, sequenced in a study of T-cell reconstitution after alpha-beta-depleted transplantation in children. Using unique molecular identifiers, the investigators prepared the TCRbeta library. MiXCR was run by TCRdb on the PCR reads, yielding one entry per CDR3 protein. The sample yields over 550,000 distinct CDR3 sequences, more than 9% seen once. The sample in question was PBMCs from the stem cell graft donor, obtained from the stem cell graft. These receptors were obtained from a human donor who donated a stem cell graft to a child with acute myeloid leukemia.

The V and J genes are TRBV5-1 and TRBJ2-1; 9 nucleotides align to TRBD2. The CDR3 runs 15 residues. The germline gives CDR1 SGHRS, CDR2 YFSETQ. V was clipped by 4 bases and J by 3 bases; unmatched bases: 5. The DNA of the CDR3 is TGCGCCAGCAGCCGCCCTAGCGGGGACTACAATGAGCAGTTCTTC. Protein product: CASSRPSGDYNEQFF.

This clonotype has a count of ten or more. The chain joins TRBV15 to TRBJ2-3; 7 nucleotides match TRBD2. With 0 bases clipped from V and 2 bases from J, the junction kept 5 bases outside the gene matches. The CDR3 is 16 amino acids. Germline loops: CDR1 LNHNV, CDR2 YYDKDF (reference sequence). The CDR3 reads CATSRDLAEHTDTQYF. Written as DNA, the CDR3 is TGTGCCACCAGCAGAGATCTAGCGGAGCACACAGATACGCAGTATTTT.

Ten or more counts support this clonotype. The rearrangement uses TRBV12-3 or TRBV12-4 and TRBJ2-7, with a tentative D call TRBD2 (6 bases). V was trimmed by 3 bases and J by 2 bases, leaving 11 bases between them. The CDR3 is made up of 14 amino acids. The CDR3 DNA sequence: TGTGCCAGCAGTTTGCGTAGCGGACCCTACGAGCAGTACTTC. Protein product: CASSLRSGPYEQYF.

This clonotype was observed many times. The chain combines TRBV5-1 with TRBJ2-1; TRBD1 is a possible D gene (5 bases). The CDR3 has 16 residues. The germline V and J ends were trimmed by 0 bases and 3 bases, with 13 bases remaining between them. From germline, CDR1 is SGHRS and CDR2 YFSETQ. The CDR3 reads CASSLGDSSRYNEQFF. The CDR3, as DNA: TGCGCCAGCAGCTTGGGCGACAGTTCTCGCTACAATGAGCAGTTCTTC.

J is TRBJ2-7 and V is TRBV3-1; 9 bases fit TRBD2. V gave up 4 bases and J gave up 1 base; unmatched junction bases: 5. Per germline, CDR1 LGHDT and CDR2 YNNKEL (reference sequence). The CDR3 contains 15 residues. The CDR3 DNA reads TGTGCCAGCAGCCCCGTAGCGGGAGCTTCCTACGAGCAGTACTTC. Amino acids: CASSPVAGASYEQYF.

The chain uses TRBV29-1 and TRBJ1-1, with D possibly matching TRBD1 (5 bases). Trimming stripped 7 bases from V and 0 bases from J, with 12 bases between. This CDR3 is built from 13 residues. The V gene's germline CDR1 is SQVTM and CDR2 ANQGSEA. The CDR3 spells CSAGGAMNTEAFF. CDR3 in DNA: TGCAGCGCCGGTGGGGCGATGAACACTGAAGCTTTCTTT.

The table lists this clonotype with a few counts. CDR3 protein: CASSLVLAGTGNEQFF. CDR3 DNA: TGTGCCAGCAGCTTAGTACTAGCGGGGACGGGGAATGAGCAGTTCTTC. V usage is TRBV7-2 and J usage is TRBJ2-1; TRBD2 matches at 10 bases. Germline V gene lookup returns CDR1 SGHTA and CDR2 FQGNSA. The CDR3 loop spans 16 amino acids. With V trimmed by 1 base and J by 7 bases, 7 bases remained unmatched.

The genes are TRBV10-3 and TRBJ2-1; tentative D call: TRBD2 (5 bases). The CDR3 loop spans 18 amino acids. Per germline, CDR1 ENHRY and CDR2 SYGVKD. Trimming cost V 7 bases and J 0 bases, with 22 bases left between them. CDR3 amino acids: CAINQKEAAVRSYNEQFF. The CDR3 nucleotides are TGTGCCATCAACCAGAAGGAGGCGGCCGTGCGCTCCTACAATGAGCAGTTCTTC.

There are many counts of this clonotype. The genes are TRBV6-5 and TRBJ2-2; D gene unclear. The CDR3 is made up of 17 amino acids. In germline, CDR1 is MNHEY, CDR2 SVGAGI. Trimming cost V 0 bases and J 1 base, with 12 bases left between them. The CDR3 here is CASSYSAPVGNTGELFF. Written as DNA, the CDR3 is TGTGCCAGCAGTTACTCGGCCCCCGTTGGGAACACCGGGGAGCTGTTTTTT.

A few counts support this clonotype. The rearrangement uses TRBV11-2 and TRBJ2-7, with 11 bases lining up with TRBD2. This CDR3 has 14 amino acids. Looked up from germline, CDR1 is SGHAT and CDR2 is FQNNGV. Trimming cost V 5 bases and J 13 bases; bases outside gene matches: 13. In DNA, the CDR3 is TGTGCCAGCAGCCTTGGGACTAGCGGATATCCAATTTACTTC. Residues: CASSLGTSGYPIYF. The full variable domain, with the rest looked up from reference TRBV11-2 and TRBJ2-7, is EAGVAQSPRYKIIEKRQSVAFWCNPISGHATLYWYQQILGQGPKLLIQFQNNGVVDDSQLPKDRFSAERLKGVDSTLKIQPAKLEDSAVYLCASSLGTSGYPIYFGPGTRLTVT.

In its sample, this clonotype was seen a few times. This rearrangement joins TRBV3-1 to TRBJ2-7, with a possible D match to TRBD1 (6 bases). CDR1 LGHDT and CDR2 YNNKEL come from the germline V gene (reference sequence). V was shortened by 4 bases and J by 3 bases, with 16 bases between the two germline ends. The CDR3 totals 15 residues. CDR3 DNA sequence: TGTGCCAGCAGCCCAGTGACGGTCAGGGGCTACGAGCAGTACTTC. Its translation is CASSPVTVRGYEQYF.

The sample holds a few counts of this clonotype. The chain employs TRBV11-2 and TRBJ1-4, with D possibly TRBD1 on 6 matching bases. V lost 3 bases to trimming and J lost 6 bases, with 11 bases between them. Germline V gives CDR1 SGHAT, CDR2 FQNNGV. This CDR3 is built from 14 residues. CDR3 bases: TGTGCCAGCAGCTTGGACAGAGCTGATGAAAAACTGTTTTTT. Translating gives CASSLDRADEKLFF.

This clonotype has a handful of counts. This sequence joins TRBV28 and TRBJ1-2, with 8 bases that match TRBD1. The germline V gene has CDR1 MDHEN and CDR2 SYDVKM. The CDR3 is 14 amino acids. The V and J ends lost 5 bases and 6 bases, in that order; junction bases with no gene match: 8. CDR3 protein: CASSASRGQNGYTF. The CDR3 nucleotides read TGTGCCAGCAGTGCAAGCAGGGGGCAAAATGGCTACACCTTC.

This clonotype was detected only a few times. This chain uses TRBV4-3 with TRBJ2-1, with TRBD2 matching over 7 bases. This CDR3 spans 17 amino acids. Germline V gene data show CDR1 as LGHNA and CDR2 as YSLEER. V shed 1 base and J 3 bases; nucleotides not matched to a gene: 9. This CDR3 is CASSQGALGRIYNEQFF. The CDR3 DNA reads as TGCGCCAGCAGCCAAGGGGCGCTCGGGAGGATCTACAATGAGCAGTTCTTC.

This chain links TRBV20-1 with TRBJ2-7, with 8 bases aligning to TRBD1. The CDR3 runs to 14 residues. Per germline, CDR1 DFQATT and CDR2 SNEGSKA (reference sequence). The junction had 9 bases not matched to a gene; V was cut back by 6 bases and J by 2 bases. CDR3 sequence: CSAHRQGITYEQYF. CDR3 nucleotide sequence: TGCAGTGCCCACCGACAGGGGATTACCTACGAGCAGTACTTC.

The gene calls are TRBV6-2 or TRBV6-3 and TRBJ2-7; the D call may be TRBD1 or TRBD2 (5 bases each). The CDR3 extends over 13 amino acids. Trimming pared 10 bases from V and 0 bases from J, leaving 13 bases between. The germline V gene has CDR1 MNHEY and CDR2 SVGEGT. CDR3 sequence reads: CATCEGSSYEQYF. The CDR3 DNA follows: TGTGCCACGTGCGAGGGGAGCTCCTACGAGCAGTACTTC.

This clonotype was seen ten or more times. At one of its ends the junction is not consistent with the germline gene, which may arise from a read error. CDR3 loop: CASSLAGSNEQFF. The CDR3 DNA reads TGTGCCAGCAGTTTAGCGGGGAGCAATGAGCAGTTCTTC. The chain has TRBV7-9 and TRBJ2-1; 8 nucleotides agree with TRBD2. The CDR3 covers 13 residues. From germline, CDR1 is SEHNR and CDR2 FQNEAQ (reference sequence).

This clonotype was seen repeatedly, ten times or more. This rearrangement joins TRBV2 to TRBJ2-7, with a tentative D call TRBD2 (6 bases). Trimming took off 4 bases at V and 3 bases at J, with 13 bases between the two ends. This CDR3 is built from 14 residues. CDR1 and CDR2 (germline): SNHLY, FYNNEI. CDR3 region: CASSASAGSYEQYF. The DNA of the CDR3 is TGTGCCAGCAGTGCCTCGGCCGGGAGCTACGAGCAGTACTTC.

Many counts were recorded for this clonotype. J is TRBJ2-1 and V is TRBV25-1; unclear D gene. The CDR3 is made up of 11 amino acids. Trimming shortened V by 6 bases and J by 8 bases, and 8 bases separated the two germline ends. Germline V gene sequence: CDR1 MGHDK, CDR2 SYGVNS. The CDR3 spells CASSVVHEQFF. The CDR3 region has the DNA TGTGCCAGCAGCGTAGTTCATGAGCAGTTCTTC.

This sequence joins TRBV14 and TRBJ1-4, with D possibly TRBD1 on 5 matching bases. The CDR3 spans 16 residues. The germline V gene has CDR1 SGHDN and CDR2 FVKESK. Trimming left V 1 base short and J 5 bases short, with 14 bases between. This chain's CDR3 is CASSQGVGALNEKLFF. The CDR3 DNA reads TGTGCCAGCAGCCAAGGGGTCGGGGCCCTCAATGAAAAACTGTTTTTT.

This clonotype has only a few counts. The V and J genes are TRBV7-3 and TRBJ1-2; D perhaps matches TRBD1 (6 bases). The V and J ends lost 2 bases and 5 bases respectively, with 12 bases between them. This CDR3 has 14 amino acids. Per germline, CDR1 SGHTA and CDR2 FQGTGA. The DNA of the CDR3 is TGTGCCAGCAGCTTATCAGGACAGCCATATGGCTACACCTTC. Protein sequence: CASSLSGQPYGYTF.

This clonotype has at least ten counts. The chain joins TRBV6-2 or TRBV6-3 to TRBJ2-1; 14 bases are shared with TRBD2. This CDR3 has 15 amino acids. Trimming at V came to 8 bases and at J to 8 bases, leaving 8 bases not matched to a gene. The germline CDR1 and CDR2 sequences are MNHEY and SVGEGT. The CDR3 region is CASGTGLAGDYEQFF. In DNA form, the CDR3 reads TGTGCCAGCGGTACGGGACTAGCGGGAGATTATGAGCAGTTCTTC.

In its sample, this clonotype was seen a few times. This rearrangement joins TRBV18 to TRBJ2-5; D call uncertain. The germline V gene has CDR1 KGHSH and CDR2 LQKENI. The CDR3 is 16 amino acids. V was pared by 6 bases and J by 1 base, with 18 bases between. The CDR3 sequence is CASSLNLAAPQETQYF. In DNA form, the CDR3 reads TGTGCCAGCTCTCTCAATCTGGCGGCGCCCCAAGAGACCCAGTACTTC.

This clonotype was counted between two and nine times. The chain joins TRBV12-3 or TRBV12-4 to TRBJ2-5; TRBD1 is a possible D gene (7 bases). This CDR3 contains 15 residues. V shed 6 bases and J shed 7 bases, with 21 bases lying between them. CDR3 DNA sequence: TGTGCCAGCAGCCAGGGGGGCGCCGGGGTGTGGACCCAGTACTTC. Translating gives CASSQGGAGVWTQYF.

The gene calls are TRBV5-1 and TRBJ2-1, with D perhaps TRBD2 (5 bases). There are 15 residues in the CDR3. V gave up 4 bases and J gave up 5 bases, with 16 bases separating them. Germline loops: CDR1 SGHRS, CDR2 YFSETQ. The CDR3 here is CASSPTWTGNNEQFF. The DNA of the CDR3 is TGCGCCAGCAGCCCGACATGGACGGGGAACAATGAGCAGTTCTTC.

This clonotype was seen a handful of times. The chain employs TRBV20-1 and TRBJ1-2; D not certain. Trimming pared 4 bases from V and 6 bases from J, leaving 12 bases between. This CDR3 region has 12 residues. CDR1 is DFQATT, CDR2 SNEGSKA, per germline (reference sequence). This CDR3 is CSATLWADGYTF. The CDR3, as DNA: TGCAGTGCTACGCTATGGGCCGATGGCTACACCTTC.

This clonotype appeared a few times. The genes are TRBV18 and TRBJ2-1; the D is unclear. Looked up from germline, CDR1 is KGHSH and CDR2 is LQKENI. Trimming pared 1 base from V and 5 bases from J, leaving 6 bases between. This CDR3 region has 13 residues. This chain's CDR3 is CASSPLGDNEQFF. DNA for the CDR3: TGTGCCAGCTCACCACTGGGTGACAATGAGCAGTTCTTC.

The chain couples TRBV9 to TRBJ2-4; maybe TRBD2 (5 bases). The CDR3 loop spans 16 amino acids. Germline V gives CDR1 SGDLS, CDR2 YYNGEE. V was pared by 0 bases and J by 6 bases, with 16 bases between. The CDR3 region is CASSVGVLGLGNIQYF. The DNA of the CDR3 is TGTGCCAGCAGCGTAGGTGTTCTCGGACTCGGAAACATTCAGTACTTC.